The clone carrying this TCR beta chain was found a few times. This sample is part of a study of blood T cell repertoires in COVID-19. As processed by the authors: Using reference gene primer amplification, nucleated cell counts were estimated. TCRdb keeps only in-frame clones here, not all; method: immunoSEQ multiplex PCR. V and J calls and clone size come straight from that table; D and trimming were deduced from the DNA. The sample has more than 85,000 clones; 75% to 90% are singletons. CDR3 size: 18 residues. The germline gives CDR1 MNHEY, CDR2 SMNVEV (reference sequence). V lost 4 bases to trimming and J lost 4 bases; unmatched junction nucleotides: 9.

This chain links TRBV27 with TRBJ2-5, with TRBD2 identical over 16 bases. The sequence was collected from a woman in her forties or fifties with acute or convalescent COVID-19. Sequencing was done on a sample of peripheral blood. The CDR3 region is CASSSGTSGGALLETQYF. The CDR3 DNA reads as TGTGCCAGCAGTTCCGGGACTAGCGGGGGGGCCCTACTAGAGACCCAGTACTTC.